These 28 T cell receptor beta chains share one sample of origin, sequenced in a study of cytomegalovirus exposure and HLA in healthy donors. Using immunoSEQ multiplex PCR, the repertoire was profiled, and TCRdb retains in-frame clones only, with some absent. The repertoire has approximately 160,000 clones, nearly 90% of them found once; the top ten carry 10%. Sequencing was done on a sample of PBMCs. These receptors were collected from a woman under 30 in good health and CMV-seropositive.

The chain combines TRBV6-5 with TRBJ1-3, with D maybe TRBD1 (5 bases). Germline V gene sequence: CDR1 MNHEY, CDR2 SVGAGI. Between the trimmed V and J ends, which lost 2 bases and 1 base, there was a span of 9 bases. The CDR3 covers 15 residues. CDR3 region: CASSYGGGSGNTIYF. In nucleotides, the CDR3 is TGTGCCAGCAGTTACGGGGGGGGGTCTGGAAACACCATATATTTT.

This clone was seen a single time. This sequence joins TRBV28 and TRBJ1-2, with D hard to call. With 6 bases removed from V and 4 bases from J, the gap between germline ends came to 27 bases. The germline gives CDR1 MDHEN, CDR2 SYDVKM. The CDR3 is made up of 18 amino acids. CDR3 nucleotide sequence: TGTGCCAGCAGCTTGTCCCTGGGGAGGGTAGGGATGGTCTATGGCTACACCTTC. It encodes CASSLSLGRVGMVYGYTF.

This clone has a single count. This sequence joins TRBV28 and TRBJ2-1; 7 bases agree with TRBD2. J was trimmed by 5 bases and V by 6 bases; bases with no gene match: 13. CDR1 and CDR2 (germline): MDHEN, SYDVKM. This CDR3 is 16 amino acids long. DNA of the CDR3: TGTGCCAGCAGCTTAGGTGGGCTAGCGGTTCACAATGAGCAGTTCTTC. Protein: CASSLGGLAVHNEQFF.

Turning to this clone: In the same sample, other DNA sequences code for this CDR3. V and J are TRBV9 and TRBJ2-1, with TRBD2 identical over 11 bases. Per the germline V gene, CDR1 is SGDLS and CDR2 is YYNGEE. The CDR3 has 15 residues. Trimming removed 1 base from V and 6 bases from J; junction bases left unmatched: 3. CDR3 sequence reads: CASSVLAGGGNEQFF. CDR3 DNA sequence: TGTGCCAGCAGCGTACTAGCGGGAGGAGGCAATGAGCAGTTCTTC.

The CDR3 region is CASSLATGGTEAFF. The CDR3 DNA reads as TGCGCCAGCAGCTTGGCCACAGGGGGGACTGAAGCTTTCTTT. The chain couples TRBV5-1 to TRBJ1-1, with 8 bases that match TRBD1. The CDR3 runs to 14 residues. CDR1 and CDR2 from the germline V gene are SGHRS and YFSETQ. The trim removed 0 bases at V and 5 bases at J, leaving 3 bases unmatched.

V is TRBV19 and J is TRBJ1-1, with D maybe TRBD1 (5 bases). Germline V gene sequence: CDR1 LNHDA, CDR2 SQIVND (reference sequence). The V gene lost 11 bases and the J gene lost 0 bases, with 13 bases spanning the gap. The CDR3 runs to 13 residues. Written as DNA, the CDR3 is TGTGCCTCCGCCGGGGGGATGAACACTGAAGCTTTCTTT. Residues: CASAGGMNTEAFF.

CDR3 protein: CASGKQGNYGYTF. The DNA for the CDR3 is TGTGCCAGCGGTAAACAGGGGAACTATGGCTACACCTTC. This chain connects TRBV6-1 to TRBJ1-2, with 7 bases that match TRBD1. Germline assignment: CDR1 MNHNS and CDR2 SASEGT. This CDR3 spans 13 amino acids. V was clipped by 8 bases and J by 2 bases; unmatched bases: 5.

The chain employs TRBV5-4 and TRBJ1-2; 7 bases agree with TRBD1. Trimming removed 4 bases from V and 4 bases from J; junction bases left unmatched: 7. CDR1 SGHNT and CDR2 YYREEE come from the germline V gene (reference sequence). CDR3 size: 14 residues. CDR3 sequence (DNA): TGTGCCAGCAGCATCGACAGGGACCTCTATGGCTACACCTTC. Its translation: CASSIDRDLYGYTF.

V is TRBV6-6 and J is TRBJ2-3; 8 bases are shared with TRBD1. CDR1 is MNHNY, CDR2 SVGAGI, per germline (reference sequence). There are 13 residues in the CDR3. With 4 bases clipped from V and 5 bases from J, the junction kept 2 bases outside the gene matches. CDR3 nucleotides: TGTGCCAGCAGTTGGACAGGGATAGATACGCAGTATTTT. Translating it yields CASSWTGIDTQYF.

This chain uses TRBV28 with TRBJ1-2, with 9 bases identical to TRBD1. Germline assignment: CDR1 MDHEN and CDR2 SYDVKM. V dropped 4 bases and J dropped 2; count of bases not matched to a gene: 2. This CDR3 has 14 amino acids. The CDR3 spells CASSSQGANYGYTF. CDR3 nucleotide sequence: TGTGCCAGCAGTTCACAGGGGGCGAACTATGGCTACACCTTC.

The genes are TRBV28 and TRBJ1-5; TRBD1 aligns across 7 bases. The ends lost 6 bases at V and 4 bases at J; junction bases unmatched: 12. This CDR3 spans 16 amino acids. Germline lookup yields CDR1 MDHEN and CDR2 SYDVKM. Here the CDR3 reads CASSPGGVRENQPQHF. The CDR3 bases are TGTGCCAGCAGCCCAGGGGGTGTAAGGGAGAATCAGCCCCAGCATTTT.

The genes are TRBV30 and TRBJ2-5; 7 nucleotides match TRBD2. The V gene end was trimmed by 0 bases and the J gene end by 5 bases; junction bases not matched to a gene: 3. This CDR3 spans 13 amino acids. Germline lookup yields CDR1 GTSNPN and CDR2 SVGIG (reference sequence). CDR3 coding DNA: TGTGCCTGGAGTGTGGACGGGGGGGAGACCCAGTACTTC. Its protein product is CAWSVDGGETQYF. The entire variable domain, with the rest obtained from reference TRBV30 and TRBJ2-5, is as follows: SQTIHQWPATLVQPVGSPLSLECTVEGTSNPNLYWYRQAAGRGLQLLFYSVGIGQISSEVPQNLSASRPQDRQFILSSKKLLLSDSGFYLCAWSVDGGETQYFGPGTRLLVL.

This clone was found once. The genes are TRBV5-6 and TRBJ2-7; D possibly corresponds to TRBD2 (6 bases). The CDR3 extends over 13 amino acids. The germline CDR1 and CDR2 sequences are SGHDT and YYEEEE. V was trimmed by 3 bases and J by 3 bases, leaving 10 bases between them. The CDR3 loop is CASSWGTVYEQYF. Written as DNA, the CDR3 is TGTGCCAGCAGCTGGGGGACTGTCTACGAGCAGTACTTC.

The CDR3 nucleotides read TGTGCTAGTGGTTTGGTAGTGGGACTAGCGGGAGGGGTAAATGAGCAGTTCTTC. Protein: CASGLVVGLAGGVNEQFF. The chain employs TRBV12-5 and TRBJ2-1; TRBD2 matches 16 bases. The CDR3 covers 18 residues. From germline, CDR1 is LGHNT and CDR2 FRNRAP. Trimming removed 0 bases from V and 7 bases from J; junction bases left unmatched: 6. The full variable domain, completed using reference TRBV12-5 and TRBJ2-1, is DARVTQTPRHKVTEMGQEVTMRCQPILGHNTVFWYRQTMMQGLELLAYFRNRAPLDDSGMPKDRFSAEMPDATLATLKIQPSEPRDSAVYFCASGLVVGLAGGVNEQFFGPGTRLTVL.

The chain links TRBV30 to TRBJ2-5, with D maybe TRBD2 (5 bases). Trimming pared 0 bases from V and 4 bases from J, leaving 15 bases between. Looked up from germline, CDR1 is GTSNPN and CDR2 is SVGIG (reference sequence). The length of the CDR3 is 15 residues. The CDR3 loop reads CAWSVIPTSLETQYF. CDR3 in DNA: TGTGCCTGGAGTGTGATTCCTACTAGTTTAGAGACCCAGTACTTC. Full variable domain (missing parts from reference TRBV30 and TRBJ2-5): SQTIHQWPATLVQPVGSPLSLECTVEGTSNPNLYWYRQAAGRGLQLLFYSVGIGQISSEVPQNLSASRPQDRQFILSSKKLLLSDSGFYLCAWSVIPTSLETQYFGPGTRLLVL.

The rearrangement uses TRBV4-2 and TRBJ2-2, with TRBD1 matching over 7 bases. V gave up 3 bases and J gave up 5 bases; unmatched junction bases: 9. CDR3 length: 16 amino acids. Germline V gene data show CDR1 as LGHNA and CDR2 as YNFKEQ. DNA of the CDR3: TGTGCCAGCAGCCAGACCGGGACAGAATTTACCGGGGAGCTGTTTTTT. This sequence encodes CASSQTGTEFTGELFF.

The CDR3 nucleotides are TGTGCCACCAGCTCCGGACTAGCGGTCAACAATGAGCAGTTCTTC. This translates into CATSSGLAVNNEQFF. The chain couples TRBV15 to TRBJ2-1, with TRBD2 identical over 10 bases. Germline values: CDR1 LNHNV, CDR2 YYDKDF (reference sequence). The CDR3 consists of 15 residues. J lost 5 bases, V lost 5 bases, and 6 bases had no gene match.

The V and J genes are TRBV2 and TRBJ1-2, with 9 nucleotides matching TRBD1. The CDR3 loop spans 14 amino acids. The germline V gene encodes CDR1 SNHLY and CDR2 FYNNEI. Trimming cost V 8 bases and J 5 bases; bases outside gene matches: 9. DNA of the CDR3: TGTGCCAGCCTTAGGGAGGACAGGGGTTATGGCTACACCTTC. Its translation is CASLREDRGYGYTF.

The J gene is TRBJ2-3, the V gene TRBV7-2; D gene uncertain. V was trimmed by 4 bases and J by 0 bases, leaving 11 bases between them. The CDR3 is made up of 15 amino acids. CDR1 SGHTA and CDR2 FQGNSA come from the germline V gene. The CDR3 nucleotides are TGTGCCAGCAGCTCGATCGAAGCTAGCACAGATACGCAGTATTTT. Translated: CASSSIEASTDTQYF.

This chain connects TRBV6-5 to TRBJ1-3; D is undetermined. The CDR3 consists of 14 residues. Germline CDR1 is MNHEY and CDR2 is SVGAGI. Between the trimmed V and J ends, which lost 2 bases and 4 bases, there was a span of 9 bases. The CDR3 reads CASSYVQLGNTIYF. The CDR3 DNA reads TGTGCCAGCAGTTACGTACAGCTCGGAAACACCATATATTTT.

The rearrangement joins TRBV4-1 to TRBJ2-1, with D possibly TRBD1 on 5 matching bases. Germline values: CDR1 MGHRA, CDR2 YSYEKL. Trimming stripped 2 bases from V and 3 bases from J, with 11 bases between. The CDR3 consists of 15 residues. CDR3 amino acids: CASSQSTDSYNEQFF. The CDR3 region has the DNA TGCGCCAGCAGCCAATCAACTGACAGCTACAATGAGCAGTTCTTC.

This clone was seen a single time. The chain uses TRBV5-1 and TRBJ2-2, with 8 bases lining up with TRBD2. CDR3 length equals 15 residues. After removal of 4 bases from V and 4 bases from J, the junction contained 6 bases not matched to a gene. The V gene's germline CDR1 is SGHRS and CDR2 YFSETQ. CDR3 protein: CASSPSGGSTGELFF. In DNA, the CDR3 is TGCGCCAGCAGCCCGAGCGGGGGCAGCACCGGGGAGCTGTTTTTT.

In this sample, this clone turned up once. The V and J genes are TRBV5-1 and TRBJ2-6, with a weak D call TRBD1 (5 bases). V lost 2 bases and J 2 bases, leaving 8 bases between the germline ends. Per germline, CDR1 SGHRS and CDR2 YFSETQ. This CDR3 contains 15 residues. Written as DNA, the CDR3 is TGCGCCAGCAGCTTAGGGGTGGCTGGGGCCAACGTCCTGACTTTC. Protein sequence: CASSLGVAGANVLTF. The full variable domain, in which reference TRBV5-1 and TRBJ2-6 provide the parts outside the CDR3, is KAGVTQTPRYLIKTRGQQVTLSCSPISGHRSVSWYQQTPGQGLQFLFEYFSETQRNKGNFPGRFSGRQFSNSRSEMNVSTLELGDSALYLCASSLGVAGANVLTFGAGSRLTVL.

The table lists this clone with a count of one. V gene TRBV13 combines with J gene TRBJ2-7; weak D call: TRBD1 (6 bases). V was pared by 4 bases and J by 1 base, with 14 bases between. Germline loops: CDR1 PRHDT, CDR2 FYEKMQ (reference sequence). This CDR3 comprises 15 residues. CDR3 amino acids: CASSSRDTTSYEQYF. CDR3 nucleotide sequence: TGTGCCAGCAGCTCCCGGGACACCACGTCCTACGAGCAGTACTTC.

The V and J genes are TRBV2 and TRBJ1-2, with D possibly matching TRBD1 (5 bases). Germline V gene lookup returns CDR1 SNHLY and CDR2 FYNNEI. The length of the CDR3 is 13 residues. Trimming took 6 bases from V and 10 from J, leaving 18 bases between them. CDR3 protein: CASRDTAGGTYTF. The CDR3 coding sequence is TGTGCCAGCAGGGACACCGCTGGCGGGACCTACACCTTC.

The rearrangement joins TRBV5-1 to TRBJ2-3, with TRBD1 identical over 9 bases. CDR1 and CDR2 from the germline V gene are SGHRS and YFSETQ. V was pared by 5 bases and J by 4 bases, with 5 bases of the junction left unmatched. The CDR3 runs 14 residues. The CDR3 coding sequence is TGCGCCAGCAGGCGGACAGGGGTACCAGATACGCAGTATTTT. It encodes CASRRTGVPDTQYF.

This sequence joins TRBV9 and TRBJ2-1; 7 positions match TRBD1. Germline CDR1 SGDLS, CDR2 YYNGEE. After removal of 3 bases from V and 2 bases from J, the junction contained 11 bases not matched to a gene. The CDR3 spans 17 residues. The CDR3 region is CASSAQTRDSPYNEQFF. CDR3 sequence (DNA): TGTGCCAGCAGCGCCCAGACTCGGGACAGTCCCTACAATGAGCAGTTCTTC.

This clone was counted once. This chain connects TRBV7-6 to TRBJ2-5, with D possibly TRBD1 on 6 matching bases. V was cut by 5 bases and J by 0 bases, with 10 bases left in between. Germline assignment: CDR1 SGHVS and CDR2 FNYEAQ. The CDR3 has 14 residues. DNA for the CDR3: TGTGCCAGCAGCCCCAGGGGTGACCAAGAGACCCAGTACTTC. It codes for CASSPRGDQETQYF. Supplemented by reference TRBV7-6 and TRBJ2-5, the full variable domain reads GAGVSQSPRYKVTKRGQDVALRCDPISGHVSLYWYRQALGQGPEFLTYFNYEAQQDKSGLPNDRFSAERPEGSISTLTIQRTEQRDSAMYRCASSPRGDQETQYFGPGTRLLVL.